This T cell receptor (beta chain) was sequenced in a study of response to subunit inactivated influenza vaccine. Turning to this clonotype: The antigen remains undetermined.

Whole-study findings and limits: T cells newly recruited by each seasonal influenza vaccination are few, the authors suggested.

Each CDR3 protein is one row after TCRdb ran MiXCR on the RT-PCR reads. The top ten clones hold roughly 10% of a sample with roughly 760,000 distinct CDR3 sequences, 21% of them seen once. Material: PBMCs from blood, obtained around 5 days after vaccination. The source is a middle-aged man who received an inactivated influenza vaccine.

The chain's CDR3 is CASNNRGGNIQYF. The CDR3 region has the DNA TGTGCCAGCAATAACAGGGGAGGCAACATTCAGTACTTC. The chain is built from TRBV6-2 or TRBV6-3 and TRBJ2-4, with D perhaps TRBD1 (7 bases). The CDR3 length is 13 residues. The V end lost 7 bases, the J end lost 7 bases, and 14 bases lay between the germline ends. CDR1 and CDR2 (germline): MNHEY, SVGEGT.